This T cell receptor (beta chain) was sequenced during a study of identical twins. TCRdb fed the 5' RACE reads into MiXCR, producing one record per CDR3 protein. The sample yields approximately 150,000 distinct CDR3 sequences, around 3.5% seen once. V was clipped by 4 bases and J by 3 bases, with 10 bases between them. The CDR3 spans 12 residues. Germline V CDR1 and CDR2: SQVTM, ANQGSEA. This clonotype was detected ten times or more. This TCR derives from a man younger than 30 in good health. Sample: memory T cells sorted from blood. The V call is TRBV29-1, the J call TRBJ2-7; D unresolved. The chain's CDR3 is CSVVLRNYEQYF. The CDR3 coding sequence is TGCAGCGTTGTTTTGCGGAACTACGAGCAGTACTTC.